Below are 23 T cell receptor beta chains sequenced from a single sample in a study of graft-versus-host responses after intestinal transplantation. Libraries were prepared by immunoSEQ multiplex PCR; TCRdb keeps only in-frame clonotypes and omits some of them. The data contain 77,000 or so clones, around 92% of them singletons. Sample: PBMCs, taken 98 days after intestinal transplantation. The receptor set was obtained from a human patient who received an intestinal transplant, so some T cells may come from the graft donor.

The gene calls are TRBV9 and TRBJ1-1; no definite D call. The V gene's germline CDR1 is SGDLS and CDR2 YYNGEE. V gave up 0 bases and J gave up 0 bases, with 6 bases separating them. The length of the CDR3 is 14 residues. The CDR3 coding sequence is TGTGCCAGCAGCGTAGGGTTATTGAACACTGAAGCTTTCTTT. This translates into CASSVGLLNTEAFF.

This clone was seen only a few times. This chain uses TRBV11-1 with TRBJ2-2; TRBD2 matches 8 bases. The trim removed 4 bases at V and 7 bases at J, leaving 11 bases unmatched. The CDR3 contains 16 residues. The V gene's germline CDR1 is SGHAT and CDR2 FQDESV (reference sequence). CDR3 DNA sequence: TGTGCCAGCAGCTCCTCCCGGACTAGCCCGGGCGGGGAGCTGTTTTTT. Protein product: CASSSSRTSPGGELFF.

This clone was observed a few times. The chain uses TRBV19 and TRBJ2-7; D is tentatively TRBD1 or TRBD2 (6 bases each). Germline V gene data show CDR1 as LNHDA and CDR2 as SQIVND (reference sequence). The germline V and J ends were trimmed by 5 bases and 4 bases, with 15 bases remaining between them. This CDR3 spans 14 amino acids. CDR3 in DNA: TGTGCCAGTAGTTCCTTCGGGGGCGGGTACGAGCAGTACTTC. It translates to CASSSFGGGYEQYF.

This chain joins TRBV28 and TRBJ1-1; D is perhaps TRBD1 (6 bases). V lost 5 bases to trimming and J lost 4 bases, with 17 bases between them. The CDR3 contains 15 residues. The germline V gene has CDR1 MDHEN and CDR2 SYDVKM. CDR3 bases: TGTGCCAGCAGTACAGGGACATCAGTCGGCACTGAAGCTTTCTTT. It specifies CASSTGTSVGTEAFF.

The chain links TRBV4-1 to TRBJ1-1; the match to TRBD1 covers 9 bases. The V gene's germline CDR1 is MGHRA and CDR2 YSYEKL. This CDR3 has 15 residues. Trimming removed 3 bases from V and 0 bases from J; junction bases left unmatched: 2. The CDR3 loop reads CASSQWTGVNTEAFF. The CDR3 DNA sequence: TGCGCCAGCAGCCAGTGGACAGGGGTGAACACTGAAGCTTTCTTT.

The rearrangement links TRBV27 to TRBJ1-2; D uncertain. V dropped 3 bases and J dropped 4 bases, with 15 bases sitting between them. Germline assignment: CDR1 MNHEY and CDR2 SMNVEV (reference sequence). The CDR3 runs 15 residues. Here the CDR3 reads CASSFSFREIYGYTF. CDR3 sequence (DNA): TGTGCCAGCAGTTTCTCCTTCCGGGAAATCTATGGCTACACCTTC.

The rearrangement links TRBV6-1 to TRBJ2-5, with 11 bases fitting TRBD2. The CDR3 sequence is 16 residues long. V shed 2 bases, J shed 1 base, and the junction held 3 bases outside the gene matches. The V gene's germline CDR1 is MNHNS and CDR2 SASEGT. The CDR3 DNA reads TGTGCCAGCAGTGAACGCCTAGCGGGAGGCCAAGAGACCCAGTACTTC. This sequence encodes CASSERLAGGQETQYF.

The chain combines TRBV19 with TRBJ2-7; 12 nucleotides align to TRBD1. CDR1 LNHDA and CDR2 SQIVND come from the germline V gene (reference sequence). This CDR3 has 16 residues. The V gene end was trimmed by 6 bases and the J gene end by 5 bases; junction bases not matched to a gene: 11. This CDR3 reads CASSLWLGQGAHEQYF. The CDR3 DNA follows: TGTGCCAGTAGCCTCTGGTTGGGACAGGGGGCCCACGAGCAGTACTTC.

The table lists this clone with a count of one. This chain uses TRBV5-6 with TRBJ1-4; 9 bases line up with TRBD1. Germline assignment: CDR1 SGHDT and CDR2 YYEEEE. J gave up 11 bases and V 4 bases, and 12 bases lay outside the gene matches. This CDR3 region has 15 residues. The CDR3 is CASSPRTGEIGKLFF. The CDR3 region has the DNA TGTGCCAGCAGCCCCCGGACAGGGGAGATTGGGAAACTGTTTTTT.

The chain recombines TRBV28 with TRBJ2-5; D possibly matches TRBD1 or TRBD2 (7 bases each). Looked up from germline, CDR1 is MDHEN and CDR2 is SYDVKM. Trimming took off 7 bases at V and 5 bases at J, with 17 bases between the two ends. CDR3 length equals 14 residues. The DNA for the CDR3 is TGTGCCAGCACGTCGACAGGGCGGGGGGAGACCCAGTACTTC. Encoded protein: CASTSTGRGETQYF.

The DNA of the CDR3 is TGTGCCAGCTCACCAACTAGCGGGAGCACCGGGGAGCTGTTTTTT. This codes for CASSPTSGSTGELFF. This sequence joins TRBV18 and TRBJ2-2, with 11 bases matching TRBD2. The CDR3 length is 15 residues. Germline loops: CDR1 KGHSH, CDR2 LQKENI. Unmatched junction bases numbered 0, after V lost 2 bases and J lost 4 bases.

The gene calls are TRBV4-1 and TRBJ1-1; D not resolved. V lost 4 bases and J lost 1, with 13 bases in between. Germline V gene sequence: CDR1 MGHRA, CDR2 YSYEKL. CDR3 size: 15 residues. The CDR3 DNA reads as TGCGCCAGCAGCCGAGTTCCGGACGGGAACACTGAAGCTTTCTTT. It specifies CASSRVPDGNTEAFF.

This clone appeared a single time. The chain couples TRBV19 to TRBJ1-6, with TRBD1 matching 9 bases. The length of the CDR3 is 13 residues. Germline assignment: CDR1 LNHDA and CDR2 SQIVND (reference sequence). V dropped 7 bases and J dropped 9; count of bases not matched to a gene: 4. The CDR3 region has the DNA TGTGCCAGTAAAACAGGGGGCAGTTCACCCCTCCACTTT. Translated: CASKTGGSSPLHF.

The V and J genes are TRBV21-1 and TRBJ2-3; no DNA check was done on the table's D call, TRBD2. TRBV21-1 represents a pseudogene. The CDR3 is 17 residues long. The CDR3: CASSKGWAGVIADTQYF. In DNA, the CDR3 is TGTGCCAGCAGCAAAGGGTGGGCGGGAGTGATAGCCGATACGCAGTATTTT.

CDR3 coding DNA: TGTGCCAGCACCCAACCCCCAGGGGTGGGGCCCGAGCAGTACTTC. Translation gives CASTQPPGVGPEQYF. The V gene is TRBV2, the J gene TRBJ2-7; TRBD1 might be the D (6 bases). Trimming stripped 7 bases from V and 6 bases from J, with 22 bases between. Germline loops: CDR1 SNHLY, CDR2 FYNNEI. The CDR3 loop spans 15 amino acids. Full variable domain (missing parts from reference TRBV2 and TRBJ2-7): EPEVTQTPSHQVTQMGQEVILRCVPISNHLYFYWYRQILGQKVEFLVSFYNNEISEKSEIFDDQFSVERPDGSNFTLKIRSTKLEDSAMYFCASTQPPGVGPEQYFGPGTRLTVT.

The chain employs TRBV4-3 and TRBJ2-7, with TRBD2 identical over 10 bases. CDR3 size: 21 residues. The germline V gene has CDR1 LGHNA and CDR2 YSLEER. The J segment lost 1 base and the V segment lost 0 bases, leaving 18 bases of the junction unmatched. The DNA of the CDR3 is TGCGCCAGCAGCCAAGATGTTAGCGGGGGGCCCAGGCCCCGCGGATCCTACGAGCAGTACTTC. It is translated as CASSQDVSGGPRPRGSYEQYF.

V is TRBV11-2 and J is TRBJ1-2, with D possibly being TRBD1 (5 bases). CDR1 is SGHAT and CDR2 is FQNNGV in the germline V gene. Trimming left V 7 bases short and J 0 bases short, with 15 bases between. The CDR3 runs to 15 residues. The DNA of the CDR3 is TGTGCCAGCACCCCTTGGACATCGCCTAACTATGGCTACACCTTC. Protein: CASTPWTSPNYGYTF.

This clone was counted only a few times. The chain carries TRBV6-1 and TRBJ1-4, with 10 nucleotides matching TRBD1. The CDR3 runs to 16 residues. Germline-derived CDR1 and CDR2 are MNHNS and SASEGT. V lost 4 bases and J lost 8; bases outside the gene matches: 10. The CDR3 is CASSAFSGTGAEKLFF. CDR3 nucleotides: TGTGCCAGCAGTGCGTTTTCCGGGACAGGGGCCGAAAAACTGTTTTTT.

This clone was seen only once. The chain is built from TRBV5-1 and TRBJ2-4; possible D gene TRBD2, 6 bases. V gave up 2 bases and J gave up 3 bases, with 12 bases separating them. CDR1 and CDR2 (germline): SGHRS, YFSETQ. This CDR3 contains 15 residues. This chain's CDR3 is CASSFGTLGKNIQYF. In nucleotides, the CDR3 is TGCGCCAGCAGCTTTGGGACTCTGGGCAAAAACATTCAGTACTTC.

This sequence joins TRBV29-1 and TRBJ2-1, with 9 bases aligning to TRBD2. CDR1 is SQVTM, CDR2 ANQGSEA, per germline. V gave up 1 base and J gave up 4 bases; unmatched junction bases: 11. CDR3 size: 17 residues. CDR3 nucleotides: TGCAGCGTTGAAGGGGGTGGCGGGAGGGACTTATACAATGAGCAGTTCTTC. Its translation: CSVEGGGGRDLYNEQFF.

V usage is TRBV7-6 and J usage is TRBJ1-1; the D gene is possibly TRBD1 (6 bases). Germline CDR1 and CDR2: SGHVS and FNYEAQ. V was shortened by 3 bases and J by 5 bases, with 10 bases between the two germline ends. This CDR3 spans 13 amino acids. CDR3 sequence reads: CASSFGGQTEAFF. CDR3 in DNA: TGTGCCAGCAGCTTCGGGGGGCAGACTGAAGCTTTCTTT. Supplemented by reference TRBV7-6 and TRBJ1-1, the full variable domain reads GAGVSQSPRYKVTKRGQDVALRCDPISGHVSLYWYRQALGQGPEFLTYFNYEAQQDKSGLPNDRFSAERPEGSISTLTIQRTEQRDSAMYRCASSFGGQTEAFFGQGTRLTVV.

This chain joins TRBV7-9 and TRBJ2-3, with 8 bases that match TRBD2. This CDR3 spans 16 amino acids. Germline lookup yields CDR1 SEHNR and CDR2 FQNEAQ (reference sequence). V shed 2 bases and J 2 bases; nucleotides not matched to a gene: 6. The CDR3: CASSLYAGGFTDTQYF. The CDR3 nucleotides are TGTGCCAGCAGCTTATATGCGGGAGGTTTCACAGATACGCAGTATTTT. Drawing the rest from reference TRBV7-9 and TRBJ2-3, the complete variable domain is DTGVSQNPRHKITKRGQNVTFRCDPISEHNRLYWYRQTLGQGPEFLTYFQNEAQLEKSRLLSDRFSAERPKGSFSTLEIQRTEQGDSAMYLCASSLYAGGFTDTQYFGPGTRLTVL.

This chain links TRBV6-5 with TRBJ1-4; D possibly corresponds to TRBD1 (5 bases). The germline CDR1 and CDR2 sequences are MNHEY and SVGAGI. There are 14 residues in the CDR3. V lost 2 bases and J lost 5, with 9 bases in between. CDR3 DNA: TGTGCCAGCAGTTACAACAGGCGGAATGAAAAACTGTTTTTT. Translating gives CASSYNRRNEKLFF.